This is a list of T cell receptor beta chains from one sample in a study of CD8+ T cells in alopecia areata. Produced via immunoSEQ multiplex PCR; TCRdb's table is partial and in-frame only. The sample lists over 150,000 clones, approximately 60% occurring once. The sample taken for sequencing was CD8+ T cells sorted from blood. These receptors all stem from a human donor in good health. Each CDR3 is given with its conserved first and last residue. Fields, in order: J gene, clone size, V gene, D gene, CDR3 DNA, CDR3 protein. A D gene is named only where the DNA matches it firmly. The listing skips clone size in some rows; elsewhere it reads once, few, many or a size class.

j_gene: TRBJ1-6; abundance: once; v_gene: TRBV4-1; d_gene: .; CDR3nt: TGCGCCAGCAGCCAGTCGAGCGGATTTAATTCACCCCTCCACTTT; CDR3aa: CASSQSSGFNSPLHF
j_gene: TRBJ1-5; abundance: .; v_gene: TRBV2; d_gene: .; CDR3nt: TGTGCCAGCAGTGAGGCCCCCATGGGCCGTAGGCCCCAGCATTTT; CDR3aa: CASSEAPMGRRPQHF
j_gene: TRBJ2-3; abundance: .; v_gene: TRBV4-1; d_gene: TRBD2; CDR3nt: TGCGCCAGCAGCCTAGCGGGGGGGCAAGATACGCAGTATTTT; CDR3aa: CASSLAGGQDTQYF
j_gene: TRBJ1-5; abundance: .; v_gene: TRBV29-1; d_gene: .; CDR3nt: TGCAGCGTTGCTCCCCAGGGAAGCAATCAGCCCCAGCATTTT; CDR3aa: CSVAPQGSNQPQHF
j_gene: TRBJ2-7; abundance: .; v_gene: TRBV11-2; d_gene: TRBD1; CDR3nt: TGTGCCAGCAGAACGACAGGGTCCCAGTACTTC; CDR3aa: CASRTTGSQYF
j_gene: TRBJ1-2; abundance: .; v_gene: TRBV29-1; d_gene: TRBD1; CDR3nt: TGCAGCGCCACAGGGGGCGTGAGTCGCTATGGCTACACCTTC; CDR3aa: CSATGGVSRYGYTF
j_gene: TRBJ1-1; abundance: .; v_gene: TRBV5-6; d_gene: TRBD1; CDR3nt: TGTGCCAGCAGGGAACAGGGGGCCAGCACTGAAGCTTTCTTT; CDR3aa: CASREQGASTEAFF
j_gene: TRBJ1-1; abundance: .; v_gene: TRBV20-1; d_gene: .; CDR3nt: TGCAGTGCTAGCTTGGGGGAGGAAGCTTTCTTT; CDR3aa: CSASLGEEAFF
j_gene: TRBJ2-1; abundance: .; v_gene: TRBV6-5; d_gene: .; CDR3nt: TGTGCCAGCAGTTACTCGAGGGGCAGTACGGAGGTTGAGCAGTTCTTC; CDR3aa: CASSYSRGSTEVEQFF
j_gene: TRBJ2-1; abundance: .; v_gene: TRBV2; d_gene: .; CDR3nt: TGTGCCAGCAGTGAAGGCCCGGCCACTGAGCAGTTCTTC; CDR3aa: CASSEGPATEQFF
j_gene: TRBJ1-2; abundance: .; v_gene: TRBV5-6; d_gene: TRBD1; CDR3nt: TGTGCCAGCAGCCAAAACGACAGGGCTACTCTTTATGGCTACACCTTC; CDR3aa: CASSQNDRATLYGYTF
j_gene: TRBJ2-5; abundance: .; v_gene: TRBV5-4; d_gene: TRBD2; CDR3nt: TGTGCCAGCAGAGTAATAGCGGGGGGTCAAGAGACCCAGTACTTC; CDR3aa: CASRVIAGGQETQYF
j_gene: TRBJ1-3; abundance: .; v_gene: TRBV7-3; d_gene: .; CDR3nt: TGTGCCAGCAGCTTAACCGGGGGCGCTGGAAACACCATATATTTT; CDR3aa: CASSLTGGAGNTIYF
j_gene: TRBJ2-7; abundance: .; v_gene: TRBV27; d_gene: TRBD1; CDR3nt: TGTGCCAGCAGGAACCCGGGACAGGGCCACGAGCAGTACTTC; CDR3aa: CASRNPGQGHEQYF
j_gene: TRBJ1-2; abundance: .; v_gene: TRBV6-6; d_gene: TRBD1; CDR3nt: TGTGCCAGCAGTACTCGGACAGGTTTGATAGAGGGCTACACCTTC; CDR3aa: CASSTRTGLIEGYTF
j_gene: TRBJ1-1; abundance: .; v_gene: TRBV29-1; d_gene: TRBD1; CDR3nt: TGCAGCACTGTACTCCGGGACAGGGGCACTGAAGCTTTCTTT; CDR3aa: CSTVLRDRGTEAFF
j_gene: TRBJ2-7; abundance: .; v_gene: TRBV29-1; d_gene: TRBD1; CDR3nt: TGCAGCGCCCGGACAGGCGAGACCTACGAGCAGTACTTC; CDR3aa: CSARTGETYEQYF
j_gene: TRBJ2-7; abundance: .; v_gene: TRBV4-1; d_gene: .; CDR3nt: TGCGCCAGCAGCCACCGGACCCCGAACCCCTACGAGCAGTACTTC; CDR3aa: CASSHRTPNPYEQYF
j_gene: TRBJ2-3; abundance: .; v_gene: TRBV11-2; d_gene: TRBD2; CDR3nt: TGTGCCAGCAGCATCTCGACTAGCGGGGGGGCAGATACGCAGTATTTT; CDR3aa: CASSISTSGGADTQYF
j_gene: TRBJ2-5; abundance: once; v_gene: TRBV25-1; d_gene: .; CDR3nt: TGTGCCAGCAGTGCGGACAGTCAAGAGACCCAGTACTTC; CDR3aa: CASSADSQETQYF